The present T cell receptor (beta chain) was sequenced within a study of vaccination and CD4 T cells after COVID-19. In the study overall: Culture controls were given either a CEFX pool, an HIV-1 Nef pool, or no peptide.

Documented treatment: roughly 10-day PBMC culture with coronavirus spike peptide pools or control peptides (ViraFEST assay). It was before the COVID-19 pandemic (2011-2018) that the unexposed donor's CD4+ T cells were collected. The ViraFEST method relied on peptide pools to expand antigen-specific T cells, followed by TCR sequencing. Fresh replacement IL-2 medium substituted for half the medium on days 3 and 7. On this clonotype itself: No antigen is known for it.

J gave up 2 bases and V 6 bases, and 7 bases lay outside the gene matches. The CDR3 is 13 amino acids. Germline values: CDR1 DFQATT, CDR2 SNEGSKA (reference sequence). The assay that was used to sequence DNA from cultured CD4+ T cells was the Oncomine TCR Beta short-read assay. Once CD4+ T cells had been cultured, genomic DNA was extracted from them. Via MiXCR, TCRdb re-called the PCR reads, giving one row per CDR3 protein. This sample has approximately 10,000 distinct CDR3 sequences, with around two fifths found just once. The chain has TRBV20-1 and TRBJ2-7, with TRBD2 matching over 7 bases. This sequence originates from a human donor in good health. Specimen: CD4+ T cells from blood, cultured in vitro. The CDR3 bases are TGCAGTGCCCCGCGGGAGTACCCCTACGAGCAGTACTTC. This codes for CSAPREYPYEQYF.